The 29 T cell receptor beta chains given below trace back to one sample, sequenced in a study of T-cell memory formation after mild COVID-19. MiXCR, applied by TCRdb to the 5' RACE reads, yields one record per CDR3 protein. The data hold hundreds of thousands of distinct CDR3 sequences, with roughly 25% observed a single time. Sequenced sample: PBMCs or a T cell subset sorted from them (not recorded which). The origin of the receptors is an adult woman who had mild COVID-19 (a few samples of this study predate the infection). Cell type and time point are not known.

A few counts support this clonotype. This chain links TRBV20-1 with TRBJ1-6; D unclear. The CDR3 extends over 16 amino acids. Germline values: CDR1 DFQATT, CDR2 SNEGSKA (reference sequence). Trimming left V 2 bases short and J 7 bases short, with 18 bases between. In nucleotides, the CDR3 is TGCAGTGCTAGAAACCTAATCTTACCGGGGAATTCACCCCTCCACTTT. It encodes CSARNLILPGNSPLHF.

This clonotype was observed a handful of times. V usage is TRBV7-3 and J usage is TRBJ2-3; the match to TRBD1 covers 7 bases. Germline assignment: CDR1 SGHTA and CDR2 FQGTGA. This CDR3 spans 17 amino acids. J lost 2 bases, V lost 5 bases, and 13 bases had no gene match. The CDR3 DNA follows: TGTGCCAGCAGCCCGCCCCCACGACAGGGATACACAGATACGCAGTATTTT. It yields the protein CASSPPPRQGYTDTQYF.

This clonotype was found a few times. In DNA form, the CDR3 reads TGCGCCAGCAGCCAAGCTGGCAGGGGGAGGTACGAGCAGTACTTC. It encodes CASSQAGRGRYEQYF. The chain joins TRBV4-1 to TRBJ2-7; a weak D match, TRBD1 (7 bases). V was pared by 1 base and J by 4 bases, with 14 bases between. Germline values: CDR1 MGHRA, CDR2 YSYEKL. This CDR3 contains 15 residues.

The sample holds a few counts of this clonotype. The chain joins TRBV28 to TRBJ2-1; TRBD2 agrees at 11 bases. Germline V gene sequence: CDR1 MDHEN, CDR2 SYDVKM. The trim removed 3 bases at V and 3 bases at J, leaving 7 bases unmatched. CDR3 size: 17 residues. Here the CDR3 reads CASSFTLAGGDYNEQFF. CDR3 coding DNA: TGTGCCAGCAGTTTCACCCTAGCGGGGGGAGACTACAATGAGCAGTTCTTC.

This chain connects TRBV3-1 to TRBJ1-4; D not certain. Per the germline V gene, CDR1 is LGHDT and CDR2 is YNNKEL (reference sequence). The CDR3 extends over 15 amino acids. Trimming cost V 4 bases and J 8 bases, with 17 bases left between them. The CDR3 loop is CASSPPVPTREKLFF. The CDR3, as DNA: TGTGCCAGCAGCCCTCCCGTCCCCACGCGGGAAAAACTGTTTTTT.

This chain's CDR3 is CASSFSGALWDEQFF. The CDR3 nucleotides are TGTGCCAGCAGCTTTAGCGGGGCCCTTTGGGATGAGCAGTTCTTC. The chain joins TRBV7-2 to TRBJ2-1; TRBD2 agrees at 8 bases. There are 15 residues in the CDR3. CDR1 and CDR2 from the germline V gene are SGHTA and FQGNSA. V lost 3 bases and J lost 8; bases outside the gene matches: 9.

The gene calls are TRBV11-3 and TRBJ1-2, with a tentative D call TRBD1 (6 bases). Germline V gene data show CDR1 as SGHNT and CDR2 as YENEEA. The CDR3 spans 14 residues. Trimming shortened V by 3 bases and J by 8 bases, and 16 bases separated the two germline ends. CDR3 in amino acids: CASSFGTGLNGYTF. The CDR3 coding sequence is TGTGCCAGCAGCTTCGGTACAGGGCTGAACGGCTACACCTTC.

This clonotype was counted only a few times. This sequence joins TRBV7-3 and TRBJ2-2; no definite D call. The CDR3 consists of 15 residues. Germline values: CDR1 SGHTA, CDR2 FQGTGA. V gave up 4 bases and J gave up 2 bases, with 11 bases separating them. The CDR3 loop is CASSSDGLNTGELFF. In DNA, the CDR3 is TGTGCCAGCAGCTCAGACGGGCTCAACACCGGGGAGCTGTTTTTT.

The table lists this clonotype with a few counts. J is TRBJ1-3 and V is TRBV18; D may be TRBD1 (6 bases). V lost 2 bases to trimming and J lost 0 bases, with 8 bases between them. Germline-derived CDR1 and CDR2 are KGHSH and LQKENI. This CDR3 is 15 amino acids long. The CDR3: CASSPTGLSGNTIYF. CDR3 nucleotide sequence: TGTGCCAGCTCACCAACAGGGCTCTCTGGAAACACCATATATTTT. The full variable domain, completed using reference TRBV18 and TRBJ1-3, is NAGVMQNPRHLVRRRGQEARLRCSPMKGHSHVYWYRQLPEEGLKFMVYLQKENIIDESGMPKERFSAEFPKEGPSILRIQQVVRGDSAAYFCASSPTGLSGNTIYFGEGSWLTVV.

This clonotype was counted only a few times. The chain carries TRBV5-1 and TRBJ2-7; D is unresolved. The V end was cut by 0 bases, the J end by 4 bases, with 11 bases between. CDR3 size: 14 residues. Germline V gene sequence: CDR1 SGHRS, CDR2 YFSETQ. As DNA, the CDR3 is TGCGCCAGCAGCTTGGGTTCAGGAAGTTACGAGCAGTACTTC. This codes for CASSLGSGSYEQYF.

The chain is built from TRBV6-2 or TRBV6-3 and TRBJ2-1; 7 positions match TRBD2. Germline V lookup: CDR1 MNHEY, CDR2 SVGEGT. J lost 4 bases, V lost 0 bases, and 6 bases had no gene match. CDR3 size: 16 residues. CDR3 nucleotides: TGTGCCAGCAGTTACTCGCGGGAGTCCGGATACAATGAGCAGTTCTTC. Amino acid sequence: CASSYSRESGYNEQFF.

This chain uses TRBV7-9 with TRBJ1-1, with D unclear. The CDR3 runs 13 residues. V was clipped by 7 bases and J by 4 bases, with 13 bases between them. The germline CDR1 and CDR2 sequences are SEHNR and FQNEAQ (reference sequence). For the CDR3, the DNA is TGTGCCAGCAATCGGGGAGTGGGCACTGAAGCTTTCTTT. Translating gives CASNRGVGTEAFF.

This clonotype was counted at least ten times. The DNA for the CDR3 is TGTGCCAGCAGCCCACCGAGAGAGGAGACCCAGTACTTC. Residues: CASSPPREETQYF. The V and J genes are TRBV7-8 and TRBJ2-5, with D unresolved. The CDR3 totals 13 residues. Germline assignment: CDR1 SGHVS and CDR2 FQNEAQ. Deletions cut 5 bases from V and 5 bases from J, with 12 bases between.

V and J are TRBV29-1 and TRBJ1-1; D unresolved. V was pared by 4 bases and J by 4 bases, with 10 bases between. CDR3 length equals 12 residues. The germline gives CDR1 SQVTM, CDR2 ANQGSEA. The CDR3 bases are TGCAGCGTTGGTAGACCTTTCACTGAAGCTTTCTTT. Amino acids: CSVGRPFTEAFF.

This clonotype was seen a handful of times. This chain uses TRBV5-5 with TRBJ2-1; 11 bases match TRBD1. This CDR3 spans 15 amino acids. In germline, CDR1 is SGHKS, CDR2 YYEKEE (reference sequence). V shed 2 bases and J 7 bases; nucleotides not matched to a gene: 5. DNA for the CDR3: TGTGCCAGCAGCTTTAGGACAGGGGGCATGAATGAGCAGTTCTTC. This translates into CASSFRTGGMNEQFF.

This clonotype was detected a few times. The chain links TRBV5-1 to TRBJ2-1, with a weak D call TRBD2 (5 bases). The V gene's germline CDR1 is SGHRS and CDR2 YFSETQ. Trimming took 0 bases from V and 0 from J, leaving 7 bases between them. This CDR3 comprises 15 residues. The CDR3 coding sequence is TGCGCCAGCAGCTTGGAGCGGAGCTCCTACAATGAGCAGTTCTTC. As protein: CASSLERSSYNEQFF. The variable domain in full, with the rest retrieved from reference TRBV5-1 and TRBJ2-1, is KAGVTQTPRYLIKTRGQQVTLSCSPISGHRSVSWYQQTPGQGLQFLFEYFSETQRNKGNFPGRFSGRQFSNSRSEMNVSTLELGDSALYLCASSLERSSYNEQFFGPGTRLTVL.

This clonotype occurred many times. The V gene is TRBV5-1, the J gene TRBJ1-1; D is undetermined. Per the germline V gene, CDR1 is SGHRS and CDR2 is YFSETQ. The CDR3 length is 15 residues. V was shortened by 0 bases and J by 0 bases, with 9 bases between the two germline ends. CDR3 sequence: CASSLGGRLNTEAFF. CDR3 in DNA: TGCGCCAGCAGCTTGGGAGGCAGGTTGAACACTGAAGCTTTCTTT.

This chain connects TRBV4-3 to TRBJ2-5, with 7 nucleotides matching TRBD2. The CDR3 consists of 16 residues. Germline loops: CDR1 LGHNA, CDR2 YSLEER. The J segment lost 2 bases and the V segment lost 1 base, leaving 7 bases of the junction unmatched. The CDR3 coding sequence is TGCGCCAGCAGCCAAGGAGCGGGATACGGTCAAGAGACCCAGTACTTC. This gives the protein CASSQGAGYGQETQYF.

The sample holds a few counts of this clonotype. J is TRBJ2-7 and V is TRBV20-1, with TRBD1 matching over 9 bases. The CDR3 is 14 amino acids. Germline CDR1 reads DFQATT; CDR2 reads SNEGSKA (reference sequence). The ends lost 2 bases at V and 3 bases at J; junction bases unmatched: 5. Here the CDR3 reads CSARTTGGDYEQYF. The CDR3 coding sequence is TGCAGTGCTAGAACGACAGGGGGGGACTACGAGCAGTACTTC.

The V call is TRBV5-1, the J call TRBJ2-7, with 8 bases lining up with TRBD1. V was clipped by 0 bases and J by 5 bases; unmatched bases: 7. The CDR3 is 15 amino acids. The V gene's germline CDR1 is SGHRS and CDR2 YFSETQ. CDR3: CASSLVAGGENEQYF. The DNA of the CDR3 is TGCGCCAGCAGCTTGGTGGCAGGGGGCGAAAACGAGCAGTACTTC.

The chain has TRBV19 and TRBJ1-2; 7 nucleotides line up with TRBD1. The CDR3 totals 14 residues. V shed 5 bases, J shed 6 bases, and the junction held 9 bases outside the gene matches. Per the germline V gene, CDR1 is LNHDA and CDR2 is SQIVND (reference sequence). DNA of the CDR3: TGTGCCAGTAGTGTAGTGGACAGGTTAGATGGCTACACCTTC. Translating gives CASSVVDRLDGYTF.

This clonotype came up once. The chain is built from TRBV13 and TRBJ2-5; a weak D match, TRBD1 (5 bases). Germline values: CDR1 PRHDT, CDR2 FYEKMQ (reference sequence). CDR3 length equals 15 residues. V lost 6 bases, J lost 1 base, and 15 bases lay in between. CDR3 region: CASSRPGLRQETQYF. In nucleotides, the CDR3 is TGTGCCAGCAGTCGCCCAGGGTTACGCCAAGAGACCCAGTACTTC.

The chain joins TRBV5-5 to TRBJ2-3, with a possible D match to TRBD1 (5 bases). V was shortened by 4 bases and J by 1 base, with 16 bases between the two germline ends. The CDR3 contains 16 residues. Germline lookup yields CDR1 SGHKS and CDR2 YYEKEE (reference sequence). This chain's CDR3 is CASSPPTGAGTDTQYF. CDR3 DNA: TGTGCCAGCAGCCCTCCAACTGGGGCTGGCACAGATACGCAGTATTTT.

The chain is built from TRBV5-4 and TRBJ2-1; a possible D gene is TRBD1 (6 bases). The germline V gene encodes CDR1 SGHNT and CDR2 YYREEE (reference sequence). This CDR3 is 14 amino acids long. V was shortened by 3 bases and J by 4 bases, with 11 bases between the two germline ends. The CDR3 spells CASSSGTQYNEQFF. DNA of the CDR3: TGTGCCAGCAGCTCCGGGACACAATACAATGAGCAGTTCTTC. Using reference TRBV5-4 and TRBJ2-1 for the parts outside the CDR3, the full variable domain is ETGVTQSPTHLIKTRGQQVTLRCSSQSGHNTVSWYQQALGQGPQFIFQYYREEENGRGNFPPRFSGLQFPNYSSELNVNALELDDSALYLCASSSGTQYNEQFFGPGTRLTVL.

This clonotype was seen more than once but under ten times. The CDR3 DNA sequence: TGCAGTGCTAGACCTCCCCGAATAAACACAGATACGCAGTATTTT. Translated, it gives CSARPPRINTDTQYF. The chain carries TRBV20-1 and TRBJ2-3; the D is unclear. This CDR3 is 15 amino acids long. V was cut by 2 bases and J by 2 bases, with 14 bases left in between. Germline assignment: CDR1 DFQATT and CDR2 SNEGSKA (reference sequence).

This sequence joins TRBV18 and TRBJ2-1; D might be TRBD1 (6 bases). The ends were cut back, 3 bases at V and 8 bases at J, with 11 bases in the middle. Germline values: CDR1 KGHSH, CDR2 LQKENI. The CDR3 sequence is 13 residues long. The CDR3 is CASSPPGQHEQFF. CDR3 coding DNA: TGTGCCAGCTCACCTCCGGGACAACATGAGCAGTTCTTC.

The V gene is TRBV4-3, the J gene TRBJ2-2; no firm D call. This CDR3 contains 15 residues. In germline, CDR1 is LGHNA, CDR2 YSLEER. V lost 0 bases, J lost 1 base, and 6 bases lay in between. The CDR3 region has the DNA TGCGCCAGCAGCCAAGATACCCAGAACACCGGGGAGCTGTTTTTT. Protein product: CASSQDTQNTGELFF.

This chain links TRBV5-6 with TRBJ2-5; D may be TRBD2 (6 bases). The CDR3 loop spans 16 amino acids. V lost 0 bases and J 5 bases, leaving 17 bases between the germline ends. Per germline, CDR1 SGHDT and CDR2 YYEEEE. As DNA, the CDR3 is TGTGCCAGCAGCTTGGCCGGGGGAGTGGAATGGGAGACCCAGTACTTC. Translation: CASSLAGGVEWETQYF.

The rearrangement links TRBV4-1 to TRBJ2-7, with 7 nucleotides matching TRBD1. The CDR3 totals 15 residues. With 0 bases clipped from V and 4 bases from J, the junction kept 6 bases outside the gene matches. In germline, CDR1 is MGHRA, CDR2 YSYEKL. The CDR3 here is CASSQDQGVGYEQYF. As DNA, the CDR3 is TGCGCCAGCAGCCAAGATCAGGGGGTGGGATACGAGCAGTACTTC.